This record covers a single T cell receptor (beta chain). What it recognizes is unknown. Sequencing used immunoSEQ multiplex PCR; TCRdb keeps in-frame clones, though not all of them. The table shows about 130,000 clones, with roughly 80% occurring only once. These data come from a study of cytotoxic CD8 clonotypes in ibrutinib-treated CLL. The overall study: Response material was collected after a median approximately 12 months of treatment, range 6 to 36.

Study-wide points: Clonality was higher at baseline than in age-matched healthy donors and tracked circulating CD8+ T-cell counts.

The CDR3 runs to 17 residues. Trimming removed 3 bases from V and 0 bases from J, with 19 bases in between. Germline CDR1 SGHRS, CDR2 YFSETQ. The receptor comes from a human donor with chronic lymphocytic leukemia. V usage is TRBV5-1 and J usage is TRBJ2-7; D is unclear. The sample consisted of PBMCs, taken after 24 months of ibrutinib treatment. The CDR3 reads CASSWPMLGKSSYEQYF. The CDR3 DNA sequence: TGCGCCAGCAGCTGGCCCATGTTAGGGAAAAGCTCCTACGAGCAGTACTTC.